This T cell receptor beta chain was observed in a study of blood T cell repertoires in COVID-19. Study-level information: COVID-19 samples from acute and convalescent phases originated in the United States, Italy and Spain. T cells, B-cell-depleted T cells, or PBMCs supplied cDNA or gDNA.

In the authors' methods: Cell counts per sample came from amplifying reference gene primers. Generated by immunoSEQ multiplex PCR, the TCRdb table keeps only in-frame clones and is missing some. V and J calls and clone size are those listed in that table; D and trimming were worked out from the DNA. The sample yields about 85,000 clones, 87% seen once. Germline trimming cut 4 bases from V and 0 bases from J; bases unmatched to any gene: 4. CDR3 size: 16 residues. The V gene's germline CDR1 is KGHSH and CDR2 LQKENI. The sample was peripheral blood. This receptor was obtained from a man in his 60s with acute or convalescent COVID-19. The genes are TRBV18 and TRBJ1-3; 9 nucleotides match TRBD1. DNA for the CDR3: TGTGCCAGCTCACTACAGGGGGCGAACTCTGGAAACACCATATATTTT. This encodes CASSLQGANSGNTIYF.